The 21 T cell receptor beta chains below all came from one sample that was sequenced in a study of siplizumab effects on memory and regulatory T cells. Clones were sequenced by immunoSEQ multiplex PCR, and TCRdb holds only the in-frame ones, with some missing. The sample records 100,000 or so clones, approximately 94% being singletons. Material: Tregs sorted from blood. These receptor sequences come from a human donor in good health.

This clone was counted a single time. The chain carries TRBV5-1 and TRBJ1-3; possibly TRBD1 for D (5 bases). The V end was cut by 3 bases, the J end by 0 bases, with 13 bases between. The CDR3 runs 16 residues. The germline gives CDR1 SGHRS, CDR2 YFSETQ. CDR3 in amino acids: CASSSGTVNSGNTIYF. For the CDR3, the DNA is TGCGCCAGCAGCTCCGGGACGGTAAACTCTGGAAACACCATATATTTT. Full variable domain (missing parts from reference TRBV5-1 and TRBJ1-3): KAGVTQTPRYLIKTRGQQVTLSCSPISGHRSVSWYQQTPGQGLQFLFEYFSETQRNKGNFPGRFSGRQFSNSRSEMNVSTLELGDSALYLCASSSGTVNSGNTIYFGEGSWLTVV.

The chain is built from TRBV19 and TRBJ2-1, with 7 bases lining up with TRBD2. The germline V gene encodes CDR1 LNHDA and CDR2 SQIVND (reference sequence). The CDR3 totals 17 residues. The V segment lost 6 bases and the J segment 7 bases; nucleotides outside the gene matches: 18. CDR3: CASRHSRGGAGRNEQFF. The CDR3 nucleotides are TGTGCCAGTAGACACTCCCGGGGAGGGGCCGGGCGGAATGAGCAGTTCTTC.

The genes are TRBV5-1 and TRBJ1-2, with D possibly being TRBD1 (6 bases). The CDR3 totals 16 residues. Germline CDR1 SGHRS, CDR2 YFSETQ. V lost 0 bases to trimming and J lost 2 bases, with 14 bases between them. The CDR3 loop reads CASSLAMGGGNYGYTF. CDR3 coding DNA: TGCGCCAGCAGCTTGGCCATGGGGGGCGGAAACTATGGCTACACCTTC.

This CDR3 reads CASSRISTDTQYF. Here the CDR3 DNA reads TGCGCCAGCAGCCGGATATCCACAGATACGCAGTATTTT. This chain joins TRBV5-1 and TRBJ2-3, with D unclear. The germline gives CDR1 SGHRS, CDR2 YFSETQ. The CDR3 has 13 residues. V was trimmed by 4 bases and J by 2 bases, leaving 8 bases between them.

This clone was found a few times. The chain is built from TRBV30 and TRBJ1-5; no definite D call. The V gene lost 2 bases and the J gene lost 5 bases, with 10 bases spanning the gap. Germline V gene data show CDR1 as GTSNPN and CDR2 as SVGIG (reference sequence). The CDR3 loop spans 13 amino acids. The CDR3 DNA is TGTGCCTGGAGTCGATCACGGGATCAGCCCCAGCATTTT. It is translated as CAWSRSRDQPQHF.

The chain uses TRBV25-1 and TRBJ1-3, with 9 bases lining up with TRBD1. CDR3 length: 16 residues. Looked up from germline, CDR1 is MGHDK and CDR2 is SYGVNS. J gave up 3 bases and V 2 bases, and 5 bases lay outside the gene matches. CDR3: CASSERTGAVGNTIYF. Written as DNA, the CDR3 is TGTGCCAGCAGTGAACGGACAGGGGCCGTTGGAAACACCATATATTTT.

The DNA for the CDR3 is TGTGCCAGCAGCCGCACCCCGGGACAGGGGGCGCGCAATCAGCCCCAGCATTTT. Amino acids: CASSRTPGQGARNQPQHF. The chain couples TRBV28 to TRBJ1-5; 12 bases map to TRBD1. Unmatched junction bases numbered 11, after V lost 6 bases and J lost 2 bases. Germline CDR1 MDHEN, CDR2 SYDVKM. The CDR3 is made up of 18 amino acids.

In this sample, this clone turned up once. V usage is TRBV18 and J usage is TRBJ2-3, with D hard to call. CDR1 and CDR2 (germline): KGHSH, LQKENI. The CDR3 loop spans 18 amino acids. The V gene lost 6 bases and the J gene lost 0 bases, with 22 bases spanning the gap. CDR3 in DNA: TGTGCCAGCTCGCCAACGGTTTCTCAGGTTTCTAGCACAGATACGCAGTATTTT. Protein sequence: CASSPTVSQVSSTDTQYF.

The genes are TRBV6-5 and TRBJ2-3, with TRBD2 as a possible D gene (5 bases). The CDR3 sequence is 14 residues long. The ends were cut back, 4 bases at V and 3 bases at J, with 11 bases in the middle. Germline lookup yields CDR1 MNHEY and CDR2 SVGAGI. The CDR3 sequence: CASSWTGPTDTQYF. CDR3 bases: TGTGCCAGCAGTTGGACTGGACCAACAGATACGCAGTATTTT.

This clone was found once. At one boundary the junction diverges from the germline segment, which might be a read error. The CDR3 DNA follows: TGTGGGCTCAGGGACAACTTTGGCTACACCTTC. This translates into CGLRDNFGYTF. V and J are TRBV6-1 and TRBJ1-2; a weak D match, TRBD1 (6 bases). Per the germline V gene, CDR1 is MNHNS and CDR2 is SASEGT. This CDR3 has 11 amino acids.

J is TRBJ2-1 and V is TRBV5-1; 9 positions match TRBD2. The germline V gene encodes CDR1 SGHRS and CDR2 YFSETQ. V shed 2 bases, J shed 5 bases, and the junction held 5 bases outside the gene matches. The CDR3 sequence is 15 residues long. Here the CDR3 reads CASSLKTSGNNEQFF. DNA of the CDR3: TGCGCCAGCAGCTTAAAGACTAGCGGCAACAATGAGCAGTTCTTC.

The CDR3 region has the DNA TGCAGCGCTATAAATACCCCACTTGAAAACGGTCAGTACTTC. Its translation: CSAINTPLENGQYF. The rearrangement uses TRBV29-1 and TRBJ2-4, with unresolved D. CDR3 size: 14 residues. V lost 7 bases, J lost 12 bases, and 25 bases lay in between. CDR1 and CDR2 from the germline V gene are SQVTM and ANQGSEA.

The chain links TRBV7-9 to TRBJ1-6; D is unclear. Germline values: CDR1 SEHNR, CDR2 FQNEAQ (reference sequence). This CDR3 contains 13 residues. V shed 1 base and J shed 8 bases, with 6 bases lying between them. The CDR3 region is CASSLGLDSPLHF. The CDR3 DNA is TGTGCCAGCAGCTTAGGGCTGGATTCACCCCTCCACTTT.

The genes are TRBV14 and TRBJ1-1; the D gene is possibly TRBD1 (5 bases). V lost 1 base to trimming and J lost 6 bases, with 18 bases between them. This CDR3 is 16 amino acids long. Germline loops: CDR1 SGHDN, CDR2 FVKESK. CDR3 bases: TGTGCCAGCAGCCAAGTATTCTATCTGGGGGTTCCTGAAGCTTTCTTT. This encodes CASSQVFYLGVPEAFF.

The chain employs TRBV15 and TRBJ1-2, with D maybe TRBD1 (5 bases). V gave up 0 bases and J gave up 4 bases, with 12 bases separating them. CDR1 is LNHNV, CDR2 YYDKDF, per germline (reference sequence). CDR3 size: 15 residues. The chain's CDR3 is CATSREYDRVYGYTF. The DNA of the CDR3 is TGTGCCACCAGCAGAGAATACGACAGAGTCTATGGCTACACCTTC.

This chain joins TRBV27 and TRBJ1-4, with 7 bases that match TRBD1. The CDR3 covers 15 residues. V shed 3 bases and J 8 bases; nucleotides not matched to a gene: 9. Germline V gives CDR1 MNHEY, CDR2 SMNVEV (reference sequence). The CDR3 DNA is TGTGCCAGCAGTTTTAACCCGGACAGGTTAGAAAAACTGTTTTTT. This translates into CASSFNPDRLEKLFF.

The chain has TRBV6-5 and TRBJ2-7; perhaps TRBD2 as D (6 bases). Trimming stripped 11 bases from V and 0 bases from J, with 14 bases between. The CDR3 totals 13 residues. In germline, CDR1 is MNHEY, CDR2 SVGAGI. CDR3 DNA: TGTGCCTCTTCGGGGGTCCTCTCCTACGAGCAGTACTTC. It encodes CASSGVLSYEQYF.

CDR3 in amino acids: CASSSQTSTDTQYF. DNA of the CDR3: TGTGCCAGCAGTAGCCAAACTAGCACAGATACGCAGTATTTT. The J gene is TRBJ2-3, the V gene TRBV7-3, with unresolved D. V was trimmed by 6 bases and J by 0 bases, leaving 10 bases between them. Germline CDR1 is SGHTA and CDR2 is FQGTGA. The length of the CDR3 is 14 residues.

A single count supports this clone. This chain uses TRBV28 with TRBJ2-7; 7 bases are shared with TRBD2. The CDR3 has 12 residues. Germline V gene lookup returns CDR1 MDHEN and CDR2 SYDVKM. V shed 6 bases and J 5 bases; nucleotides not matched to a gene: 4. The CDR3 region is CASRGGVHEQYF. The CDR3 DNA reads TGTGCCAGCAGGGGAGGGGTGCACGAGCAGTACTTC.

The chain carries TRBV5-4 and TRBJ1-2; TRBD1 agrees at 9 bases. V lost 1 base to trimming and J lost 8 bases; unmatched junction nucleotides: 18. Germline loops: CDR1 SGHNT, CDR2 YYREEE (reference sequence). This CDR3 has 18 amino acids. CDR3 protein: CASSLNPPGPTGGRGYTF. Here the CDR3 DNA reads TGTGCCAGCAGCTTGAACCCGCCGGGCCCAACAGGGGGCAGGGGCTACACCTTC. The whole variable domain, filled in from reference TRBV5-4 and TRBJ1-2, reads ETGVTQSPTHLIKTRGQQVTLRCSSQSGHNTVSWYQQALGQGPQFIFQYYREEENGRGNFPPRFSGLQFPNYSSELNVNALELDDSALYLCASSLNPPGPTGGRGYTFGSGTRLTVV.

The chain carries TRBV7-2 and TRBJ2-2; TRBD1 or TRBD2 may be the D gene (5 bases each). V was clipped by 5 bases and J by 5 bases, with 24 bases between them. Per germline, CDR1 SGHTA and CDR2 FQGNSA. This CDR3 has 18 residues. CDR3 DNA sequence: TGTGCCAGCAGCCCTCTCCGATTTGAGGGGAGAGCTACCGGGGAGCTGTTTTTT. Amino acid sequence: CASSPLRFEGRATGELFF.